These T cell receptor beta chains were read from a single sample in a study of CD8+ T cells in alopecia areata. Here immunoSEQ multiplex PCR was the method, and the copy in TCRdb shows in-frame clones only, minus some. The sample has about 210,000 clones; over 40% are singletons. Source: CD4+ T cells sorted from blood, taken between weeks 36 and 40, from a patient treated with tofacitinib. The receptors here all came from a human donor with alopecia areata. Both conserved end residues are part of each CDR3. Fields, in order: D gene, J gene, clone size, CDR3 length, V gene, CDR3 DNA, CDR3 protein. A D gene is named only where the DNA matches it firmly. Clone sizes are given selectively: once, few, many, or a class where the clone is expanded.

TRBD2,TRBJ2-7,NA,17,TRBV2,TGTGCCAGCAGAGACCCTCCAGGGACTAGCGGGAGTTACGAGCAGTACTTC,CASRDPPGTSGSYEQYF
NA,TRBJ2-4,NA,12,TRBV11-2,TGTGCCAGCAGCTTACGCCAAAACATTCAGTACTTC,CASSLRQNIQYF
NA,TRBJ1-1,NA,12,TRBV30,TGTGCCTGGAAAGGGCCCGGCCCTGAAGCTTTCTTT,CAWKGPGPEAFF
TRBD1,TRBJ1-4,NA,15,TRBV6-1,TGTGCCAGCAGCATAAACAGGGGGCGAGGTGAAAAACTGTTTTTT,CASSINRGRGEKLFF
NA,TRBJ1-1,few,12,TRBV29-1,TGCAGCGTAAAGACAAGGAACACTGAAGCTTTCTTT,CSVKTRNTEAFF
NA,TRBJ2-4,NA,14,TRBV2,TGTGCCAGCAGTCCTGGGGCTGCCAAAAACATTCAGTACTTC,CASSPGAAKNIQYF
NA,TRBJ2-1,NA,13,TRBV5-4,TGTGCCACCTATAACGGCGCGGTCGATGAGCAGTTCTTC,CATYNGAVDEQFF
NA,TRBJ1-2,NA,14,TRBV29-1,TGCAGCGTTGAAGGTGGGAACAGACCCTATGGCTACACCTTC,CSVEGGNRPYGYTF
NA,TRBJ2-6,few,16,TRBV29-1,TGCAGCGTTGACAAATCACAGGGAATCGGGGCCAACGTCCTGACTTTC,CSVDKSQGIGANVLTF
NA,TRBJ2-3,NA,15,TRBV6-6,TGTGCCAGCAGTTACTGGGGTGCGGGGAGTGATACGCAGTATTTT,CASSYWGAGSDTQYF
NA,TRBJ1-1,NA,15,TRBV4-3,TGCGCCAGCAGCCTGGGGGATAGTACAAACACTGAAGCTTTCTTT,CASSLGDSTNTEAFF
NA,TRBJ2-7,few,11,TRBV20-1,TGCAGTGCCCCCCGGTTCCACGAGCAGTACTTC,CSAPRFHEQYF
NA,TRBJ2-5,NA,12,TRBV2,TGTGCCAGCAGTGAATTTGGCGAGACCCAGTACTTC,CASSEFGETQYF
TRBD1,TRBJ1-1,few,14,TRBV29-1,TGCAGCGTTGAAATGGACAGGGTGAACACTGAAGCTTTCTTT,CSVEMDRVNTEAFF
TRBD1,TRBJ1-3,NA,15,TRBV7-9,TGTGCCAGCAGCTTGGGACAGACCTTTGGAAACACCATATATTTT,CASSLGQTFGNTIYF
TRBD2,TRBJ2-5,NA,17,TRBV4-1,TGCGCCAGCAGCCCGGGACTAGCGGGAGCGGGGCGGGAGACCCAGTACTTC,CASSPGLAGAGRETQYF
NA,TRBJ2-5,few,13,TRBV5-1,TGCGCCAGCTCGGGGCGCCTCGAAGAGACCCAGTACTTC,CASSGRLEETQYF
TRBD1,TRBJ2-1,NA,15,TRBV7-2,TGTGCCAGCAGCTTAGGACAGGGGAGACACAATGAGCAGTTCTTC,CASSLGQGRHNEQFF
NA,TRBJ2-2,few,12,TRBV19,TGTGCCAGTAGCAAGAACACCGGGGAGCTGTTTTTT,CASSKNTGELFF
TRBD2,TRBJ2-3,NA,16,TRBV2,TGTGCCAGCAGTGTTTCGGGGGGAGCTCGCACAGATACGCAGTATTTT,CASSVSGGARTDTQYF
NA,TRBJ1-5,medium-sized,15,TRBV28,TGTGCCAGCGGATCAACCGGGGCGCCCCCTCAGCCCCAGCATTTT,CASGSTGAPPQPQHF
NA,TRBJ2-7,few,13,TRBV30,TGTGCCTGGAGTGTTGGAGGGATCAACGAGCAGTACTTC,CAWSVGGINEQYF
TRBD2,TRBJ2-1,NA,17,TRBV29-1,TGCAGCGTCGGTCCGGGACTAGCGGGAGGGAGGTACAATGAGCAGTTCTTC,CSVGPGLAGGRYNEQFF
NA,TRBJ2-3,NA,15,TRBV27,TGTGCCAGCAGTTTTCGCGGGATTTCCACAGATACGCAGTATTTT,CASSFRGISTDTQYF
NA,TRBJ2-5,few,14,TRBV29-1,TGCAGCGTGACATTCGACAGGATCCAAGAGACCCAGTACTTC,CSVTFDRIQETQYF
TRBD2,TRBJ2-3,few,18,TRBV5-1,TGCGCCAGCAGCCGCGGGACTAGCGGATCCTTTGGGACAGATACGCAGTATTTT,CASSRGTSGSFGTDTQYF
NA,TRBJ2-1,few,14,TRBV6-5,TGTGCCAGCAGTTACGTTCTGGGGTGGAATGAGCAGTTCTTC,CASSYVLGWNEQFF
NA,TRBJ2-1,few,13,TRBV4-3,TGCGCCAGCCTAGTTGGGGAGTTTGATGAGCAGTTCTTC,CASLVGEFDEQFF
NA,TRBJ2-1,NA,12,TRBV29-1,TGCAGCGTAAAGGAGGGATACAATGAGCAGTTCTTC,CSVKEGYNEQFF
TRBD2,TRBJ2-1,few,17,TRBV30,TGTGCCTGGAGTGTAACCCGGACTAGCGGGAGGGCCGAAGAGCAGTTCTTC,CAWSVTRTSGRAEEQFF
NA,TRBJ1-1,NA,13,TRBV7-3,TGTGCCGCCGCCGGGGGACCAAACACTGAAGCTTTCTTT,CAAAGGPNTEAFF
NA,TRBJ2-3,medium-sized,16,TRBV15,TGTGCCACCAGCAGCCTAACCGCTAGCTCCGCAGATACGCAGTATTTT,CATSSLTASSADTQYF
NA,TRBJ1-5,NA,19,TRBV21-1,TGTGCCAGCATCCTCCGGACAGGGACCCCCCCCCTTAGCAATCAGCCCCAGCATTTT,CASILRTGTPPLSNQPQHF
NA,TRBJ2-3,few,14,TRBV18,TGTGCCAGCTCGCTCAGCAAACGCACAGATACGCAGTATTTT,CASSLSKRTDTQYF
NA,TRBJ1-1,NA,13,TRBV9,TGTGCCAGCAGCGTAGAAATGAACACTGAAGCTTTCTTT,CASSVEMNTEAFF
TRBD2,TRBJ2-7,NA,15,TRBV7-3,TGTGCCAGCACCCTAAACAGGACTAGCGCCTACGAGCAGTACTTC,CASTLNRTSAYEQYF
NA,TRBJ2-5,NA,13,TRBV5-1,TGCGCCAGCAGCCCTCTGGGTCAAGAGACCCAGTACTTC,CASSPLGQETQYF
NA,TRBJ1-2,NA,14,TRBV6-1,TGTGCCAGCAGTGCCGAACAGGAGATCTATGGCTACACCTTC,CASSAEQEIYGYTF
NA,TRBJ1-5,few,10,TRBV29-1,TGCAGCGTTCACAGGGAGCCCCAGCATTTT,CSVHREPQHF